A selection of T cell receptor beta chains follows, all from one sample in a study of beta chain features in type 1 diabetes. Produced via immunoSEQ multiplex PCR; TCRdb's table is partial and in-frame only. The table has 130,000 or so clones, 17% seen once; the top ten hold 2.6%. Source material: central memory CD4+ T cells from blood. These TCRs come from a man between 18 and 35 years old with type 1 diabetes. The CDR3 runs from the conserved cysteine through the conserved F or W. D genes are given only for firm matches. Clone size, where shown, is once, few, many, or a class for clones that have expanded.

J gene	V gene	clone size	D gene	CDR3 DNA	CDR3 protein
TRBJ2-3	TRBV2	few	NA	TGTGCCAGCATAGGCGGCCTAAGCACAGATACGCAGTATTTT	CASIGGLSTDTQYF
TRBJ2-5	TRBV4-1	few	NA	TGCGCCAGCGGATTAAACGAAGCCCAAGAGACCCAGTACTTC	CASGLNEAQETQYF
TRBJ2-4	TRBV5-4	few	TRBD1	TGTGCCAGCAGCCAGGACAGGGCGGGTCAGATTTACTTC	CASSQDRAGQIYF
TRBJ2-7	TRBV6-6	NA	NA	TGTGCCAGCAGTTACTCTCCAGGCTCCCACGAGCAGTACTTC	CASSYSPGSHEQYF
TRBJ1-1	TRBV30	few	TRBD1	TGTGCCTGGAGTGACGACAGGGGCACTGAAGCTTTCTTT	CAWSDDRGTEAFF
TRBJ1-1	TRBV14	NA	NA	TGTGCCAGCAGCCAAGATTTGCGAGCCGGGGTAGAAGCTTTCTTT	CASSQDLRAGVEAFF
TRBJ1-5	TRBV18	many	NA	TGTGCCAGCTCACCACTTGAAGGTATCAATCAGCCCCAGCATTTT	CASSPLEGINQPQHF
TRBJ1-4	TRBV5-1	NA	NA	TGCGCCAGCAGCCAAGGCCAGGCGGGTAATGAAAAACTGTTTTTT	CASSQGQAGNEKLFF
TRBJ2-1	TRBV28	many	NA	TGTGCCAGCAGTTTGCCGGAAACGGATGAGCAGTTCTTC	CASSLPETDEQFF
TRBJ2-3	TRBV7-2	NA	TRBD2	TGTGCCAGCAGCCGGACTAGCGGCAGCACAGATACGCAGTATTTT	CASSRTSGSTDTQYF
TRBJ2-5	TRBV11-3	few	NA	TGTGCCAGCAGCTCATCCGAGGAGGAGACCCAGTACTTC	CASSSSEEETQYF
TRBJ2-1	TRBV27	few	TRBD2	TGTGCCAGCAGTCGAGGGACTAGCGGGGGCAATGAGCAGTTCTTC	CASSRGTSGGNEQFF
TRBJ2-3	TRBV5-1	many	NA	TGCGCCAGCAGCTTGTCTGGGCAATCAGATACGCAGTATTTT	CASSLSGQSDTQYF
TRBJ2-1	TRBV18	NA	TRBD1	TGTGCCAGCTCACCGGGACAGTACAATGAGCAGTTCTTC	CASSPGQYNEQFF
TRBJ1-1	TRBV30	NA	TRBD1	TGTGCCTGGAGTAGGGACAGGGGGACTGAAGCTTTCTTT	CAWSRDRGTEAFF
TRBJ2-7	TRBV7-2	few	TRBD1	TGTGCCAGCAGCCCCCAACAGGGGGCGTACGAGCAGTACTTC	CASSPQQGAYEQYF
TRBJ2-7	TRBV10-2	NA	NA	TGCGCCAGCAAGCTCGGGACGAGCTCCTACGAGCAGTACTTC	CASKLGTSSYEQYF
TRBJ1-1	TRBV30	few	NA	TGTGCCCGGAAGCTACAGGCGAACACTGAAGCTTTCTTT	CARKLQANTEAFF
TRBJ2-1	TRBV29-1	few	NA	TGCAGCGGCGGGGACGTTGGCTCCTACAATGAGCAGTTCTTC	CSGGDVGSYNEQFF
TRBJ2-3	TRBV7-2	few	NA	TGTGCCAGCAGCTTAGGAAGTACTGCACAAAATACGCAGTATTTT	CASSLGSTAQNTQYF
TRBJ2-3	TRBV7-7	few	NA	TGTGCTAGCAGCACAGGGTTTGAGGATACGCAGTATTTT	CASSTGFEDTQYF
TRBJ2-7	TRBV29-1	few	NA	TGCAGCGTCAACAGAGGACCGTACGAGCAGTACTTC	CSVNRGPYEQYF
TRBJ1-5	TRBV30	once	NA	TGTGCCTGGAGCCCCTTGGGACAGCCCCAGCATTTT	CAWSPLGQPQHF
TRBJ2-7	TRBV9	NA	TRBD2	TGTGCCAGCAGCCCAAGGGGATCGACTAGCGGCTCCTACGAGCAGTACTTC	CASSPRGSTSGSYEQYF
TRBJ2-3	TRBV9	NA	NA	TGTGCCAGCAGTTTAGACGCTGGGGGCACAGATACGCAGTATTTT	CASSLDAGGTDTQYF
TRBJ1-6	TRBV10-2	NA	NA	TGCGCCAGCAATCCGCTTAGCGATTCACCCCTCCACTTT	CASNPLSDSPLHF
TRBJ2-7	TRBV28	NA	TRBD1	TGTGCCAGCGTCAGACCGGGACAGGACTACTACGAGCAGTACTTC	CASVRPGQDYYEQYF
TRBJ2-4	TRBV6-5	NA	NA	TGTGCCAGCATACAGAAAAACATTCAGTACTTC	CASIQKNIQYF
TRBJ2-3	TRBV7-2	NA	TRBD2	TGTGCCAGCAGGGGGGAGGGAGATACGCAGTATTTT	CASRGEGDTQYF